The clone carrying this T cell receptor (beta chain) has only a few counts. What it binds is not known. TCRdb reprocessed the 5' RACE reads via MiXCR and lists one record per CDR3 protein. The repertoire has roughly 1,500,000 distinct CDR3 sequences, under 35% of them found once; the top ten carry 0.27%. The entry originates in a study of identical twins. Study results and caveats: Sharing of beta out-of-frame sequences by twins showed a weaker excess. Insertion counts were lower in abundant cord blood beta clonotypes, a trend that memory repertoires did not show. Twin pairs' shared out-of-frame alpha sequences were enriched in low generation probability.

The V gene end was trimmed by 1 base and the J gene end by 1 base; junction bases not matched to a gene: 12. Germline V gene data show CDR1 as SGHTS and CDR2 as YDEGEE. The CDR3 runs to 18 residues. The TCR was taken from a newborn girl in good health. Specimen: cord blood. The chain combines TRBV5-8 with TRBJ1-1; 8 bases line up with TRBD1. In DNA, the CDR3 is TGTGCCAGCAGCTTGCGGACAGGGTTATCGGTTTGGAACACTGAAGCTTTCTTT. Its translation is CASSLRTGLSVWNTEAFF.